This T cell receptor (beta chain) was sequenced during a study of molecular identifiers for immune sequencing clone quantification. MiXCR, run by TCRdb on the PCR reads, gives a single entry per CDR3 protein. This table has 85,000 to 130,000 distinct CDR3 sequences, roughly 38% appearing once. A remark on this clonotype: Its specificity is unknown. This may be a read error: a much more frequent sequence differs by one nucleotide.

Points from the study as a whole: Shared barcodes on identical TCR molecules could underestimate the sizes of highly expanded clones.

Trimming pared 5 bases from V and 3 bases from J, leaving 12 bases between. Germline V gene lookup returns CDR1 SGHVS and CDR2 FQNEAQ. The CDR3 contains 14 residues. This receptor was taken from a human donor in good health. Some libraries in this study had Jurkat cell RNA spiked in. The specimen sequenced was naive CD8+ T cells from blood, with Jurkat cell RNA spiked in. The subset denotes: FACS-sorted CD8+CD4-CCR7+CD45RA+ naive T cells. The gene calls are TRBV7-8 and TRBJ2-3, with D tentatively TRBD1 (6 bases). The CDR3 is CASSGQRATDTQYF. The CDR3 coding sequence is TGTGCCAGCAGCGGACAGAGGGCAACAGATACGCAGTATTTT.